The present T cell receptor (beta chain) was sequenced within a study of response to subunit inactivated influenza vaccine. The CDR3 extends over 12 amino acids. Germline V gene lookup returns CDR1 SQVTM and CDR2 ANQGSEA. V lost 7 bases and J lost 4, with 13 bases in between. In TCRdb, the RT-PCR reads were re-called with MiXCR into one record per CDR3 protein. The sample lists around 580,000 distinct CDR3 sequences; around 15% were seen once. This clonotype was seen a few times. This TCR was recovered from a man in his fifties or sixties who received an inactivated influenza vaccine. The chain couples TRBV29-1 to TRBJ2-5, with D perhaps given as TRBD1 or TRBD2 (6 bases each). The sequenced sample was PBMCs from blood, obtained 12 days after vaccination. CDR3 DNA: TGCAGCGGGGGGGCTTACTCAGAGACCCAGTACTTC. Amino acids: CSGGAYSETQYF.